This T cell receptor beta chain appears in the sequencing data of a study of shared clonotypes between healthy human individuals. As to this clone: Its antigen is undetermined.

The data were produced by immunoSEQ multiplex PCR, yet TCRdb's version contains in-frame clones alone and is incomplete. There are some 1,100,000 clones in the sample; 78% occur only once, and approximately 0.52% lies in the top ten. The CDR3 extends over 18 amino acids. Germline V gives CDR1 MDHEN, CDR2 SYDVKM. Germline trimming cut 7 bases from V and 1 base from J; bases unmatched to any gene: 15. Points from the study as a whole: Exclusively blood specimens were collected; tissue repertoires likely differ.

The receptor's source is a man aged 18 to 35 in good health. Some clones in this sample may be carry-over from other donors' samples. Sequenced input: memory CD4+ T cells from PBMCs. Subset defined: CD45RA-negative fraction. V is TRBV28 and J is TRBJ2-3; TRBD2 matches at 9 bases. The CDR3 DNA sequence: TGTGCCAGCACCCCTCGTCTGGGCGGGAGGGCCCGCACAGATACGCAGTATTTT. This encodes CASTPRLGGRARTDTQYF.